The 18 T cell receptor beta chains presented below share a single source sample, sequenced in a study of blood T cell repertoires in COVID-19. Profiling relied on immunoSEQ multiplex PCR, and the TCRdb table lists in-frame clones only, not all of them. The sample has tens of thousands of clones, roughly 82% seen once; the top ten hold 18%. Sample: peripheral blood. The receptors shown here come from a human donor in a cohort sampled during active COVID-19.

The genes are TRBV30 and TRBJ1-2; unclear D gene. The CDR3 is made up of 13 amino acids. Trimming took 4 bases from V and 3 from J, leaving 12 bases between them. Germline CDR1 reads GTSNPN; CDR2 reads SVGIG (reference sequence). CDR3 bases: TGTGCCTGGACCTCCAGCGGGCACTATGGCTACACCTTC. Translated: CAWTSSGHYGYTF.

This chain links TRBV5-6 with TRBJ2-5; TRBD2 might be the D (6 bases). V shed 4 bases and J shed 5 bases, with 12 bases lying between them. The CDR3 spans 13 residues. Germline lookup yields CDR1 SGHDT and CDR2 YYEEEE. CDR3 residues: CASSGGERETQYF. CDR3 DNA: TGTGCCAGCAGCGGAGGGGAGCGGGAGACCCAGTACTTC. The whole variable domain, filled in from reference TRBV5-6 and TRBJ2-5, reads DAGVTQSPTHLIKTRGQQVTLRCSPKSGHDTVSWYQQALGQGPQFIFQYYEEEERQRGNFPDRFSGHQFPNYSSELNVNALLLGDSALYLCASSGGERETQYFGPGTRLLVL.

The V gene is TRBV30, the J gene TRBJ1-4, with 7 positions matching TRBD1. J lost 7 bases, V lost 1 base, and 15 bases had no gene match. The CDR3 totals 17 residues. CDR1 is GTSNPN, CDR2 SVGIG, per germline (reference sequence). The CDR3 region has the DNA TGTGCCTGGAGTGGAGAGACAGGGCTGAGATTCGGTGAAAAACTGTTTTTT. The encoded protein is CAWSGETGLRFGEKLFF.

This chain joins TRBV5-1 and TRBJ2-5; 12 bases match TRBD2. J gave up 4 bases and V 8 bases, and 3 bases lay outside the gene matches. Germline V CDR1 and CDR2: SGHRS, YFSETQ. CDR3 length: 13 amino acids. This chain's CDR3 is CASGLAGRETQYF. DNA for the CDR3: TGCGCCAGTGGACTAGCGGGGAGAGAGACCCAGTACTTC.

The V gene is TRBV4-1, the J gene TRBJ1-1; the D gene is possibly TRBD1 (5 bases). The V end was cut by 8 bases, the J end by 0 bases, with 13 bases between. Germline CDR1 MGHRA, CDR2 YSYEKL. The length of the CDR3 is 14 residues. The DNA for the CDR3 is TGCGCCAGCTGGGGGGGGACTCTGAACACTGAAGCTTTCTTT. Protein sequence: CASWGGTLNTEAFF.

This chain links TRBV5-8 with TRBJ2-3; a possible D gene is TRBD1 (6 bases). Germline lookup yields CDR1 SGHTS and CDR2 YDEGEE. CDR3 length: 16 amino acids. V lost 0 bases and J lost 2, with 13 bases in between. CDR3 in DNA: TGTGCCAGCAGCTTGGCCCTACAGGGTTTCACAGATACGCAGTATTTT. Protein product: CASSLALQGFTDTQYF. Using reference TRBV5-8 and TRBJ2-3 for the parts outside the CDR3, the full variable domain is EAGVTQSPTHLIKTRGQQATLRCSPISGHTSVYWYQQALGLGLQFLLWYDEGEERNRGNFPPRFSGRQFPNYSSELNVNALELEDSALYLCASSLALQGFTDTQYFGPGTRLTVL.

The J gene is TRBJ2-3, the V gene TRBV7-8; 8 bases map to TRBD1. J lost 0 bases, V lost 3 bases, and 5 bases had no gene match. This CDR3 has 16 amino acids. Germline V lookup: CDR1 SGHVS, CDR2 FQNEAQ. Written as DNA, the CDR3 is TGTGCCAGCAGCTTCTTGACAGGGGATAGCACAGATACGCAGTATTTT. The encoded protein is CASSFLTGDSTDTQYF.

This clone has only one observation. V and J are TRBV2 and TRBJ2-3; 9 bases match TRBD2. This CDR3 has 15 residues. Trimming cost V 6 bases and J 6 bases; bases outside gene matches: 10. The germline CDR1 and CDR2 sequences are SNHLY and FYNNEI. The chain's CDR3 is CASSAGTSIRDTQYF. CDR3 in DNA: TGTGCCAGCAGCGCCGGGACTAGCATACGGGATACGCAGTATTTT.

The chain combines TRBV7-9 with TRBJ1-6; 7 bases align to TRBD1. The J segment lost 5 bases and the V segment lost 4 bases, leaving 5 bases of the junction unmatched. Germline V gene data show CDR1 as SEHNR and CDR2 as FQNEAQ (reference sequence). The CDR3 contains 15 residues. The chain's CDR3 is CASSSRDRDNSPLHF. For the CDR3, the DNA is TGTGCCAGCAGCTCCCGGGACAGAGATAATTCACCCCTCCACTTT.

The CDR3 spells CASKVPGSGANVLTF. In DNA form, the CDR3 reads TGCGCCAGCAAGGTCCCCGGGTCAGGGGCCAACGTCCTGACTTTC. This sequence joins TRBV5-1 and TRBJ2-6; D gene uncertain. Deletions cut 6 bases from V and 4 bases from J, with 14 bases between. The CDR3 length is 15 residues. The germline V gene encodes CDR1 SGHRS and CDR2 YFSETQ.

The CDR3 DNA reads as TGCGCCAGCAGCCCACAACCGGGTGGTTCAGGAAACACCATATATTTT. This sequence encodes CASSPQPGGSGNTIYF. The J gene is TRBJ1-3, the V gene TRBV5-1; D is unresolved. This CDR3 has 16 amino acids. Trimming pared 4 bases from V and 4 bases from J, leaving 18 bases between. CDR1 and CDR2 (germline): SGHRS, YFSETQ.

The chain joins TRBV6-1 to TRBJ2-1; TRBD1 matches 7 bases. The CDR3 covers 13 residues. Germline V gene sequence: CDR1 MNHNS, CDR2 SASEGT. The V gene end was trimmed by 3 bases and the J gene end by 16 bases; junction bases not matched to a gene: 12. CDR3 in amino acids: CASSESADRASFF. The CDR3 bases are TGTGCCAGCAGTGAGTCGGCCGACAGGGCTTCTTTCTTC.

V usage is TRBV2 and J usage is TRBJ2-1, with D tentatively TRBD1 (5 bases). CDR1 is SNHLY, CDR2 FYNNEI, per germline. The CDR3 is 14 residues long. V was shortened by 9 bases and J by 0 bases, with 12 bases between the two germline ends. For the CDR3, the DNA is TGTGCCAGTGGGGCATGGAGCTCCTACAATGAGCAGTTCTTC. Protein product: CASGAWSSYNEQFF.

V gene TRBV7-9 combines with J gene TRBJ2-7; a possible D gene is TRBD2 (6 bases). Germline V gene lookup returns CDR1 SEHNR and CDR2 FQNEAQ (reference sequence). Trimming took off 1 base at V and 5 bases at J, with 15 bases between the two ends. This CDR3 spans 15 amino acids. For the CDR3, the DNA is TGTGCCAGCAGCTTAGTCTTCGGCGGGGTTAACGAGCAGTACTTC. It yields the protein CASSLVFGGVNEQYF.

V is TRBV7-3 and J is TRBJ2-7; TRBD2 matches at 10 bases. Germline V gives CDR1 SGHTA, CDR2 FQGTGA. Trimming took 5 bases from V and 4 from J; bases not matched to a gene: 5. This CDR3 has 14 amino acids. This CDR3 is CASSPTSGVYEQYF. CDR3 DNA sequence: TGTGCCAGCAGCCCTACTAGCGGGGTGTACGAGCAGTACTTC.

This chain joins TRBV19 and TRBJ2-2; possible D gene TRBD2, 5 bases. This CDR3 comprises 15 residues. V lost 3 bases to trimming and J lost 5 bases, with 13 bases between them. Germline V gene sequence: CDR1 LNHDA, CDR2 SQIVND (reference sequence). CDR3 residues: CASSIEATRTGELFF. The CDR3 region has the DNA TGTGCCAGTAGTATTGAGGCAACTAGAACCGGGGAGCTGTTTTTT. Variable domain in full (rest from reference TRBV19 and TRBJ2-2): DGGITQSPKYLFRKEGQNVTLSCEQNLNHDAMYWYRQDPGQGLRLIYYSQIVNDFQKGDIAEGYSVSREKKESFPLTVTSAQKNPTAFYLCASSIEATRTGELFFGEGSRLTVL.

This chain connects TRBV7-8 to TRBJ2-7; TRBD2 might be the D (5 bases). Germline V CDR1 and CDR2: SGHVS, FQNEAQ. The germline V and J ends were trimmed by 5 bases and 4 bases, with 18 bases remaining between them. This CDR3 is built from 15 residues. The chain's CDR3 is CASSPGLPTIYEQYF. The CDR3 DNA follows: TGTGCCAGCAGCCCCGGACTCCCGACTATATACGAGCAGTACTTC. Combining the CDR3 with reference TRBV7-8 and TRBJ2-7 gives the whole variable domain GAGVSQSPRYKVAKRGQDVALRCDPISGHVSLFWYQQALGQGPEFLTYFQNEAQLDKSGLPSDRFFAERPEGSVSTLKIQRTQQEDSAVYLCASSPGLPTIYEQYFGPGTRLTVT.

The J gene is TRBJ2-3, the V gene TRBV10-3; D perhaps matches TRBD1 (6 bases). V was shortened by 2 bases and J by 6 bases, with 12 bases between the two germline ends. This CDR3 contains 14 residues. Per the germline V gene, CDR1 is ENHRY and CDR2 is SYGVKD. In DNA, the CDR3 is TGTGCCATCAGTGAGACTCAGGGGCGCGATACGCAGTATTTT. Its protein is CAISETQGRDTQYF.